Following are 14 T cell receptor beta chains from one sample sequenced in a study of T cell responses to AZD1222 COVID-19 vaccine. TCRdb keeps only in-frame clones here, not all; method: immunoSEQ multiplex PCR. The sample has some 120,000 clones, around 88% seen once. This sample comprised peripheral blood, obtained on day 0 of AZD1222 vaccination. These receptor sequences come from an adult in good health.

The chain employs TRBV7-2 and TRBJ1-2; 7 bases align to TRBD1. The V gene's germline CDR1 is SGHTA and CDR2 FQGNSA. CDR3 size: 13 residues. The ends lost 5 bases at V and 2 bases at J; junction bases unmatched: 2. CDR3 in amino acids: CASSEQGNYGYTF. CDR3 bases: TGTGCCAGCAGCGAACAGGGGAACTATGGCTACACCTTC. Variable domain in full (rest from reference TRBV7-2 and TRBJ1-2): GAGVSQSPSNKVTEKGKDVELRCDPISGHTALYWYRQSLGQGLEFLIYFQGNSAPDKSGLPSDRFSAERTGGSVSTLTIQRTQQEDSAVYLCASSEQGNYGYTFGSGTRLTVV.

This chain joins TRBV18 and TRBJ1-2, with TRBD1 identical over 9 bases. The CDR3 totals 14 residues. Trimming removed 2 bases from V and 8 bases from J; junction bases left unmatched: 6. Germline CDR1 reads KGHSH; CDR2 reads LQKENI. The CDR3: CASSPRDREEGYTF. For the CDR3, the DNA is TGTGCCAGCTCACCAAGGGACAGGGAAGAGGGCTACACCTTC.

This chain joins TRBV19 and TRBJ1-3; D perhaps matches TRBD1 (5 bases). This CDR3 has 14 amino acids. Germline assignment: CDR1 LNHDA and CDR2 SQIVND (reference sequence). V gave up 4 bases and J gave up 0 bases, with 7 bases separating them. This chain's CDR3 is CASSTGLSGNTIYF. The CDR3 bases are TGTGCCAGTAGTACGGGGCTCTCTGGAAACACCATATATTTT.

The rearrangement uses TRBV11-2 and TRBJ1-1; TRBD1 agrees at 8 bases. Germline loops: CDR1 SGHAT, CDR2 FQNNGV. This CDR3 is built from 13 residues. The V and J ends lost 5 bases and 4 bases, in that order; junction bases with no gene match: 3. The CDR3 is CASSRTGGTEAFF. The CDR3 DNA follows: TGTGCCAGCAGCAGAACAGGGGGCACTGAAGCTTTCTTT.

The CDR3 spells CATSDTGRTDTQYF. Written as DNA, the CDR3 is TGTGCCACCAGTGACACAGGCCGCACAGATACGCAGTATTTT. The chain joins TRBV24-1 to TRBJ2-3; perhaps TRBD1 as D (5 bases). Germline CDR1 reads KGHDR; CDR2 reads SFDVKD. V was clipped by 4 bases and J by 1 base, with 8 bases between them. This CDR3 spans 14 amino acids.

CDR3 protein: CASRSPGQANTEAFF. Written as DNA, the CDR3 is TGTGCCAGCAGGTCTCCAGGACAGGCGAACACTGAAGCTTTCTTT. The rearrangement joins TRBV27 to TRBJ1-1; 7 bases line up with TRBD1. Germline assignment: CDR1 MNHEY and CDR2 SMNVEV (reference sequence). CDR3 length equals 15 residues. V lost 6 bases, J lost 1 base, and 8 bases stayed unmatched.

For the CDR3, the DNA is TGTGCCAGCAGCCCCCACAGGTCCTACAATGAGCAGTTCTTC. Translating it yields CASSPHRSYNEQFF. This chain links TRBV6-5 with TRBJ2-1, with D possibly matching TRBD1 (5 bases). The CDR3 is 14 amino acids. Germline V gene lookup returns CDR1 MNHEY and CDR2 SVGAGI. The V and J ends lost 6 bases and 1 base respectively, with 10 bases between them.

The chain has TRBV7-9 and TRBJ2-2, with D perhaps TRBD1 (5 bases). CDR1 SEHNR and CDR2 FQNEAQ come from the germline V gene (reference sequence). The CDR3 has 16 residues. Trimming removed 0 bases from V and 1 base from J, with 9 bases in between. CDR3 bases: TGTGCCAGCAGCTTAGCCCAGGGCTGGAACACCGGGGAGCTGTTTTTT. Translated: CASSLAQGWNTGELFF.

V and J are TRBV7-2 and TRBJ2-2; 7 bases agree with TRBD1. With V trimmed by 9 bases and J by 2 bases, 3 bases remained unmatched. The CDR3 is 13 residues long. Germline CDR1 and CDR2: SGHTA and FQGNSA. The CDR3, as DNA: TGTGCCAGTCGACAGGGAAACACCGGGGAGCTGTTTTTT. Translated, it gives CASRQGNTGELFF.

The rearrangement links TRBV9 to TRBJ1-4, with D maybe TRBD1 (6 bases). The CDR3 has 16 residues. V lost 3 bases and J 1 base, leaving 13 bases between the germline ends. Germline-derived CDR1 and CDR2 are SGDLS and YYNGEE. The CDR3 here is CASSEGTTRTNEKLFF. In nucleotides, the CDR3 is TGTGCCAGCAGCGAGGGGACAACCCGAACTAATGAAAAACTGTTTTTT.

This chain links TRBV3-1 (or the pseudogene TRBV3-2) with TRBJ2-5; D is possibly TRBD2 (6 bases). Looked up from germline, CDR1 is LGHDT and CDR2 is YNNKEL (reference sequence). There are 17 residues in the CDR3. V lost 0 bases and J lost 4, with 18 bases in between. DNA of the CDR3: TGTGCCAGCAGCCAAGATCTGGATAGGACGGGAGTAGAGACCCAGTACTTC. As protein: CASSQDLDRTGVETQYF.

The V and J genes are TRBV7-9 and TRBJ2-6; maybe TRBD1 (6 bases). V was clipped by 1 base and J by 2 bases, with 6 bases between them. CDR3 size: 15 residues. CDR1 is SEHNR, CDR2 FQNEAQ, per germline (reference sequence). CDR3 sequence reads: CASSLGQAGANVLTF. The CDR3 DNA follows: TGTGCCAGCAGCTTAGGACAGGCTGGGGCCAACGTCCTGACTTTC.

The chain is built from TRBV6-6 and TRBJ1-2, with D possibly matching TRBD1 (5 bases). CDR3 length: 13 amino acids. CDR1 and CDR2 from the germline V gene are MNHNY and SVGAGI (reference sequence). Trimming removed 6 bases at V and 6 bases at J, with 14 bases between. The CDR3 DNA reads TGTGCCAGCAGCATCAGGGATAAGGATGGCTACACCTTC. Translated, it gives CASSIRDKDGYTF.

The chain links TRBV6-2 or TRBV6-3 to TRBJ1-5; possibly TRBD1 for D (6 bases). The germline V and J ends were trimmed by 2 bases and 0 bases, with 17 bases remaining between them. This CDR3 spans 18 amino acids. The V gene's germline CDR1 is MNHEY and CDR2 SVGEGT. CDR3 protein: CASSYPLDRSYSNQPQHF. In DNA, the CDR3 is TGTGCCAGCAGTTACCCACTAGACAGGAGCTATAGCAATCAGCCCCAGCATTTT.